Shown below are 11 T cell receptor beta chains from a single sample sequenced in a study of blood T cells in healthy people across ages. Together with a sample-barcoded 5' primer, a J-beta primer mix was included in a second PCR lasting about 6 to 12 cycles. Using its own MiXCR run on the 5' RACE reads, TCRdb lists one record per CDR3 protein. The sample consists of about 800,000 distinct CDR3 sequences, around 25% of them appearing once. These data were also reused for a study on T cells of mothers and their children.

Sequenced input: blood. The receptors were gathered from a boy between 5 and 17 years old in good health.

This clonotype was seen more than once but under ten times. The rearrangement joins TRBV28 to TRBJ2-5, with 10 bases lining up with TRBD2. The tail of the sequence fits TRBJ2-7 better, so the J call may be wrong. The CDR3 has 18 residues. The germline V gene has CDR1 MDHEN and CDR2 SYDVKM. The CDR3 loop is CASSFPIAGGLSSYEQYF. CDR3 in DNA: TGTGCCAGCAGTTTTCCCATAGCGGGGGGCTTAAGCTCCTACGAGCAGTACTTC.

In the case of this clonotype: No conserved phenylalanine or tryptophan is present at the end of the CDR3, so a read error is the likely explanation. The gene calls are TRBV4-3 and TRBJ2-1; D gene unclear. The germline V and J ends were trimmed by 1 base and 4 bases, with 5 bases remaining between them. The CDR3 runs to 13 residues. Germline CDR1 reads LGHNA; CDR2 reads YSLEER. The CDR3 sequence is CASSQVPYNEQFL. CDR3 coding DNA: TGCGCCAGCAGCCAAGTCCCATACAATGAGCAGTTCCTC.

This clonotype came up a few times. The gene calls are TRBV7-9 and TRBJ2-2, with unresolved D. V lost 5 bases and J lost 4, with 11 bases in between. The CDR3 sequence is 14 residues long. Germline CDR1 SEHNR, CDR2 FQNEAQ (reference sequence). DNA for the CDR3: TGTGCCAGCAGCCTCCCTACCGGCACCGGGGAGCTGTTTTTT. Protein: CASSLPTGTGELFF.

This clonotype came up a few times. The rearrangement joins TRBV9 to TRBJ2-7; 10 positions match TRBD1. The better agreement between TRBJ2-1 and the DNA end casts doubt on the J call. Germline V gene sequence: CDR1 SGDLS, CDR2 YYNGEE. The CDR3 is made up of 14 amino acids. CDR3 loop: CASSARQGADEQFF. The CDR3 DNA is TGTGCCAGCAGCGCTAGACAGGGGGCGGATGAGCAGTTCTTC.

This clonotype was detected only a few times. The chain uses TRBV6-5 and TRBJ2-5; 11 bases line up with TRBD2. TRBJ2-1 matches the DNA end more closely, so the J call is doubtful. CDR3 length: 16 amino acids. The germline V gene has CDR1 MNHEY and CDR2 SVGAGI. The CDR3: CASSYAAGLAGGEQFF. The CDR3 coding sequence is TGTGCCAGCAGTTACGCCGCGGGGCTAGCGGGAGGTGAGCAGTTCTTC.

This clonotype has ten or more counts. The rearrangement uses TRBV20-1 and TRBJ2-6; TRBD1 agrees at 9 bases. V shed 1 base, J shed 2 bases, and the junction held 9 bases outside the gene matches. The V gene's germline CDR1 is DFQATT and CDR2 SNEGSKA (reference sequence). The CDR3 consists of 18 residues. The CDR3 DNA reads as TGCAGTGCTAGAGGACAGGGGGGCATTCGGGCTGGGGCCAACGTCCTGACTTTC. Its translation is CSARGQGGIRAGANVLTF.

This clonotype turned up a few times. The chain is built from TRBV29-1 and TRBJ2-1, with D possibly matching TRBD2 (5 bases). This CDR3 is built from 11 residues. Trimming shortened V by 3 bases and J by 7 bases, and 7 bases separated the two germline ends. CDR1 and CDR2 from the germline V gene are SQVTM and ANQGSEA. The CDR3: CSVDTGNEQFF. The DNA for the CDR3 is TGCAGCGTTGACACGGGAAATGAGCAGTTCTTC.

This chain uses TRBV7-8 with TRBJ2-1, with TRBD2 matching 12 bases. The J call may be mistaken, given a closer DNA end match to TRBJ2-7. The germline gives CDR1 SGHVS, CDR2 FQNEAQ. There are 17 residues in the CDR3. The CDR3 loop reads CASSPSGLAGRFDEQYF. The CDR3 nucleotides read TGTGCCAGCAGCCCGAGTGGACTAGCGGGACGCTTCGACGAGCAGTACTTC.

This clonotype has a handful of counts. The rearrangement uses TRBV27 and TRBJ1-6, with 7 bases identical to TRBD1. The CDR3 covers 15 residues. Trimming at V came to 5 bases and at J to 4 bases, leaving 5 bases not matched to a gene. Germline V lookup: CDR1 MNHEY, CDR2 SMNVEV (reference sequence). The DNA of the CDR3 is TGTGCCAGCAGTCGGGACAGCCAGTATAATTCACCCCTCCACTTT. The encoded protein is CASSRDSQYNSPLHF.

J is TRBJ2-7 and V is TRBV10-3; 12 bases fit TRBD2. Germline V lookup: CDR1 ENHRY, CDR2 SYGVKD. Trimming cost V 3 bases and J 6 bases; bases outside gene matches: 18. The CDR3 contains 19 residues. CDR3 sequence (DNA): TGTGCCATCAGTGATCCGAGGGGACTAGCGGGCGGCACTACGGGCGAGCAGTACTTC. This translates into CAISDPRGLAGGTTGEQYF.

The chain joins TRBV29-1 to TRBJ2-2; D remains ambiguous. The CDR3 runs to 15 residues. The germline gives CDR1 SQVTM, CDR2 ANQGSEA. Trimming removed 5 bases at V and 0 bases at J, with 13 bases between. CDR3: CSVNVQDSNTGELFF. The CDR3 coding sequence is TGCAGCGTTAATGTGCAGGATTCGAACACCGGGGAGCTGTTTTTT.